The 8 T cell receptor beta chains below come from one sample, sequenced in a study of identical twins. Via MiXCR, TCRdb re-called the 5' RACE reads, giving one row per CDR3 protein. The table lists about 530,000 distinct CDR3 sequences, about 20% of them singletons, with around 0.47% in the top ten. These data were also reused for a study on yellow fever vaccine responses in identical twins.

Sequencing was done on a sample of CD4+ T cells sorted from blood. These TCRs come from a woman younger than 30 in good health.

The table lists this clonotype with a few counts. The rearrangement joins TRBV2 to TRBJ2-6, with TRBD1 as a possible D gene (6 bases). With 6 bases removed from V and 1 base from J, the gap between germline ends came to 7 bases. Germline V gene lookup returns CDR1 SNHLY and CDR2 FYNNEI. CDR3 length: 14 amino acids. For the CDR3, the DNA is TGTGCCAGCAGGGACAGTTCTGGGGCCAACGTCCTGACTTTC. Translating gives CASRDSSGANVLTF.

This clonotype was seen a handful of times. This sequence joins TRBV20-1 and TRBJ2-2; possible D gene TRBD2, 6 bases. The CDR3 is 13 residues long. Trimming removed 1 base at V and 6 bases at J, with 9 bases between. Germline CDR1 and CDR2: DFQATT and SNEGSKA (reference sequence). The CDR3 nucleotides read TGCAGTGCTAGAGTCACGGGGGCCGGGGAGCTGTTTTTT. Residues: CSARVTGAGELFF.

This clonotype was found a few times. The chain combines TRBV5-1 with TRBJ1-4; D uncertain. This CDR3 spans 15 amino acids. Trimming stripped 0 bases from V and 4 bases from J, with 10 bases between. The germline V gene encodes CDR1 SGHRS and CDR2 YFSETQ. In DNA form, the CDR3 reads TGCGCCAGCAGCTTGGCCGCAGCCTATAATGAAAAACTGTTTTTT. Its translation: CASSLAAAYNEKLFF. Based on the CDR3 plus reference TRBV5-1 and TRBJ1-4, the full variable domain is KAGVTQTPRYLIKTRGQQVTLSCSPISGHRSVSWYQQTPGQGLQFLFEYFSETQRNKGNFPGRFSGRQFSNSRSEMNVSTLELGDSALYLCASSLAAAYNEKLFFGSGTQLSVL.

The chain is built from TRBV12-3 or TRBV12-4 and TRBJ2-2; 8 positions match TRBD1. The length of the CDR3 is 17 residues. The V segment lost 5 bases and the J segment 1 base; nucleotides outside the gene matches: 9. The CDR3 DNA reads TGTGCCAGCAGTCTGGGGACAGGTAGCTGGAACACCGGGGAGCTGTTTTTT. Its protein product is CASSLGTGSWNTGELFF.

The chain links TRBV7-9 to TRBJ2-3; no clear D. In germline, CDR1 is SEHNR, CDR2 FQNEAQ (reference sequence). The CDR3 contains 16 residues. The V end lost 1 base, the J end lost 3 bases, and 14 bases lay between the germline ends. In nucleotides, the CDR3 is TGTGCCAGCAGCTTAGTGTTAGTGTTCGGTACAGATACGCAGTATTTT. Translated: CASSLVLVFGTDTQYF.

This clonotype has more than one count but fewer than ten. The CDR3 loop is CASSPRDSGVIQYF. The CDR3 nucleotides read TGTGCCAGCAGCCCCAGGGACTCCGGGGTCATTCAGTACTTC. The V gene is TRBV4-2, the J gene TRBJ2-4; D may be TRBD2 (6 bases). The CDR3 is 14 residues long. Germline CDR1 is LGHNA and CDR2 is YNFKEQ. Trimming left V 4 bases short and J 9 bases short, with 16 bases between.

This clonotype occurred a few times. The chain employs TRBV3-1 and TRBJ2-6; D ambiguous. V was cut by 5 bases and J by 0 bases, with 11 bases left in between. Germline V gene sequence: CDR1 LGHDT, CDR2 YNNKEL (reference sequence). This CDR3 contains 16 residues. The CDR3 DNA follows: TGTGCCAGCAGCACCCACTTGAGCTCTGGGGCCAACGTCCTGACTTTC. Its protein is CASSTHLSSGANVLTF.

This sequence joins TRBV25-1 and TRBJ1-1; a possible D gene is TRBD1 (5 bases). Deletions cut 2 bases from V and 11 bases from J, with 15 bases between. Germline V gives CDR1 MGHDK, CDR2 SYGVNS. CDR3 size: 13 residues. The CDR3 protein is CASSEAGRQWAFF. The CDR3 DNA reads TGTGCCAGCAGTGAAGCGGGACGACAATGGGCTTTCTTT. The whole variable domain, filled in from reference TRBV25-1 and TRBJ1-1, reads EADIYQTPRYLVIGTGKKITLECSQTMGHDKMYWYQQDPGMELHLIHYSYGVNSTEKGDLSSESTVSRIRTEHFPLTLESARPSHTSQYLCASSEAGRQWAFFGQGTRLTVV.